This T cell receptor beta chain was obtained from a study of cytomegalovirus exposure and HLA in healthy donors. Study findings and constraints: The TCR clusters that emerged in the first cohort tended, a later analysis found, to co-occur in the roughly 120 validation repertoires.

In the case of this clone: The antigen is unknown.

Libraries were prepared by immunoSEQ multiplex PCR; TCRdb keeps only in-frame clonotypes and omits some of them. The repertoire includes 200,000 to 300,000 clones, less than 90% of them detected once, and about 11% sits in the top ten. Trimming removed 9 bases from V and 4 bases from J, with 8 bases in between. CDR1 is SNHLY, CDR2 FYNNEI, per germline. The CDR3 contains 11 residues. The clonotype was recovered from a man aged 18 to 30 in good health and CMV-seropositive. J is TRBJ2-3 and V is TRBV2, with D hard to call. The sequencing input was PBMCs. The CDR3 DNA is TGTGCCAGTCCGAGTCCAGATACGCAGTATTTT. This codes for CASPSPDTQYF.